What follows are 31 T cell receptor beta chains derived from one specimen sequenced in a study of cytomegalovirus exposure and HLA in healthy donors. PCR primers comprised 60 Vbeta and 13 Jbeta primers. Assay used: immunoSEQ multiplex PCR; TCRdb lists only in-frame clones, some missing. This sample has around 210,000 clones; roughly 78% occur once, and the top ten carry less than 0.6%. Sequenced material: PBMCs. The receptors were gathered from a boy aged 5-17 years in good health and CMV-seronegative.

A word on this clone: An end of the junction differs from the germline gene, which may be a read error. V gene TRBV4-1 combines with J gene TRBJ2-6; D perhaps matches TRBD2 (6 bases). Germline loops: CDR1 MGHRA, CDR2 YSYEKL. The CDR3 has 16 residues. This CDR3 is CASSAGPLSGANVLTF. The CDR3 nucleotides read TGTGCCAGCAGCGCGGGACCTCTCTCTGGGGCCAACGTCCTGACTTTC.

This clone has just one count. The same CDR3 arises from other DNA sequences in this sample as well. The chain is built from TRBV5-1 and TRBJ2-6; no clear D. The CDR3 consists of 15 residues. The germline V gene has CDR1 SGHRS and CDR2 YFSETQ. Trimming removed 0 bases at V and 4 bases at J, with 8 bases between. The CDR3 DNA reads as TGCGCCAGCAGCTTGGGCGGATCCGGGGCCAACGTCCTGACTTTC. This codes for CASSLGGSGANVLTF.

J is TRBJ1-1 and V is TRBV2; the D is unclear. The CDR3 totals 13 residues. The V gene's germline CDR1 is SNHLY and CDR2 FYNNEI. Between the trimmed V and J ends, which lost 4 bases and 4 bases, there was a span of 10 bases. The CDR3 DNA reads TGTGCCAGCAGTGCTTTGGGGAGCACTGAAGCTTTCTTT. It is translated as CASSALGSTEAFF.

CDR3 protein: CASSYSGGRVNTIYF. CDR3 bases: TGTGCCAGCAGTTACTCCGGGGGGCGAGTAAACACCATATATTTT. The V and J genes are TRBV6-5 and TRBJ1-3; a weak D match, TRBD1 (6 bases). CDR1 and CDR2 from the germline V gene are MNHEY and SVGAGI. Trimming left V 0 bases short and J 6 bases short, with 12 bases between. This CDR3 region has 15 residues.

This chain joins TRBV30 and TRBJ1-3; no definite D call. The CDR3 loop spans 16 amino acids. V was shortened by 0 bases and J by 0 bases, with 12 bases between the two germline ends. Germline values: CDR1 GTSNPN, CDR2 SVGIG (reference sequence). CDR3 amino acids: CAWSVSADYSGNTIYF. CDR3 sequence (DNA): TGTGCCTGGAGTGTATCGGCCGACTACTCTGGAAACACCATATATTTT.

The CDR3 bases are TGTGCCAGCAGCCAAGATCAAACGGTTCTCGGGTACGAGCAGTACTTC. It specifies CASSQDQTVLGYEQYF. The chain joins TRBV14 to TRBJ2-7; D remains ambiguous. CDR3 size: 16 residues. From germline, CDR1 is SGHDN and CDR2 FVKESK. Trimming took off 0 bases at V and 4 bases at J, with 16 bases between the two ends. The complete variable domain, with remaining parts taken from reference TRBV14 and TRBJ2-7, reads EAGVTQFPSHSVIEKGQTVTLRCDPISGHDNLYWYRRVMGKEIKFLLHFVKESKQDESGMPNNRFLAERTGGTYSTLKVQPAELEDSGVYFCASSQDQTVLGYEQYFGPGTRLTVT.

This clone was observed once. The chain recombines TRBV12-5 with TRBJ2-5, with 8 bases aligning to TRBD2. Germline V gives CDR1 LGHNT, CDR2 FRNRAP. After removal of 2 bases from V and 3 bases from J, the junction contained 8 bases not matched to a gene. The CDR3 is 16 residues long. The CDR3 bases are TGTGCTAGTGGTTTGTCGATAGCGGGGCCCGAAGAGACCCAGTACTTC. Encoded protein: CASGLSIAGPEETQYF.

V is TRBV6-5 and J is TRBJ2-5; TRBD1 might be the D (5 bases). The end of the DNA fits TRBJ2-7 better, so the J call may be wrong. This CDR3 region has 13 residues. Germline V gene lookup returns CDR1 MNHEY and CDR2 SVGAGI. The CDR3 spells CASSGARSYEQYF. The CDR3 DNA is TGTGCCAGCAGTGGGGCCCGTTCCTACGAGCAGTACTTC.

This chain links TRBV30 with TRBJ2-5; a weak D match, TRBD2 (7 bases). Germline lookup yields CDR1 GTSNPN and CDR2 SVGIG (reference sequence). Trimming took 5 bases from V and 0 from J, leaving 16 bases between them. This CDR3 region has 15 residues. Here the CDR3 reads CAWERGGVYQETQYF. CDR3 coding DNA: TGTGCCTGGGAGAGGGGGGGGGTATACCAAGAGACCCAGTACTTC.

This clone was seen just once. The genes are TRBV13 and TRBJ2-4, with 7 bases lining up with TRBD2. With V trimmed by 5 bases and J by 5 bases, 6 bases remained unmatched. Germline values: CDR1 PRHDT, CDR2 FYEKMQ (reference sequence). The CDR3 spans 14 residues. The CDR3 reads CASSLDGGENIQYF. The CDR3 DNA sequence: TGTGCCAGCAGCCTCGATGGGGGGGAAAACATTCAGTACTTC. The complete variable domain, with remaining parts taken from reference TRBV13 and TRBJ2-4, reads AAGVIQSPRHLIKEKRETATLKCYPIPRHDTVYWYQQGPGQDPQFLISFYEKMQSDKGSIPDRFSAQQFSDYHSELNMSSLELGDSALYFCASSLDGGENIQYFGAGTRLSVL.

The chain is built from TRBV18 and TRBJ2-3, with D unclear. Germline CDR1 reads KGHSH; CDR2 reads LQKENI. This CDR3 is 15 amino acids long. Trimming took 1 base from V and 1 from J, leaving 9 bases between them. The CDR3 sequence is CASSPRLVGTDTQYF. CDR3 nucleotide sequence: TGTGCCAGCTCACCACGTCTAGTAGGCACAGATACGCAGTATTTT.

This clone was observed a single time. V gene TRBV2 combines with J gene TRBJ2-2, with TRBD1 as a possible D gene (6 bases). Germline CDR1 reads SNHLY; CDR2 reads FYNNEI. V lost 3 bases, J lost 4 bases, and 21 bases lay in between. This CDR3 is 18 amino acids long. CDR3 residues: CASSESSHRALLTGELFF. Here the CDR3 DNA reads TGTGCCAGCAGTGAGTCCTCTCACAGGGCGCTTCTCACCGGGGAGCTGTTTTTT.

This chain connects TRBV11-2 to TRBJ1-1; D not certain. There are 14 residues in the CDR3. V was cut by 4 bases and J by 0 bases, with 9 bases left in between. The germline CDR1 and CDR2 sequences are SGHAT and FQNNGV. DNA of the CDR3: TGTGCCAGCAGCTCCGACTGGGTGAACACTGAAGCTTTCTTT. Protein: CASSSDWVNTEAFF.

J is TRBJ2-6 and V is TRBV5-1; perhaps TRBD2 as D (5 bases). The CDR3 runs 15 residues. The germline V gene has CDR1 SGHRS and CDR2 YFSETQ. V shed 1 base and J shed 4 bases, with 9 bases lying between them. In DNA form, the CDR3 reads TGCGCCAGCAGCTTGCCGGGATCCGGGGCCAACGTCCTGACTTTC. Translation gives CASSLPGSGANVLTF.

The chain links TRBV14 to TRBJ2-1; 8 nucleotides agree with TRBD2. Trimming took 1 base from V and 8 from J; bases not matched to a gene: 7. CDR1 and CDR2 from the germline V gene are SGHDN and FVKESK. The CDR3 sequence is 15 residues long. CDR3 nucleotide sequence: TGTGCCAGCAGCCAAGCGGCGGGGGGTTGGGATGAGCAGTTCTTC. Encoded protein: CASSQAAGGWDEQFF.

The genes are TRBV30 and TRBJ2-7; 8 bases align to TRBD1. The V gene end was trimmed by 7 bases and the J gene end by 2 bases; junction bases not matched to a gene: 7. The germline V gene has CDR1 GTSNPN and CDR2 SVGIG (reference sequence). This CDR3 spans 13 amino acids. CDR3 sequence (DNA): TGTGCCTATCAATTGGACAGGGCCTACGAGCAGTACTTC. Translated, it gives CAYQLDRAYEQYF.

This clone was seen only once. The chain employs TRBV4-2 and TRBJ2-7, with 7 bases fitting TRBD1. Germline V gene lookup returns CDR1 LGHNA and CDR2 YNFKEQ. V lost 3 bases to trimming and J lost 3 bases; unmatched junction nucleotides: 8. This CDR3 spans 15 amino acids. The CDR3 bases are TGTGCCAGCAGCCACCAGGGACAGCGTGACTACGAGCAGTACTTC. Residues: CASSHQGQRDYEQYF.

As DNA, the CDR3 is TGTGCCAGCAGCTTAGGGGGCGGGTGGGACAGGGCTAACTATGGCTACACCTTC. Its translation: CASSLGGGWDRANYGYTF. V gene TRBV7-2 combines with J gene TRBJ1-2, with TRBD1 matching 9 bases. J gave up 0 bases and V 1 base, and 9 bases lay outside the gene matches. This CDR3 has 18 amino acids. The germline CDR1 and CDR2 sequences are SGHTA and FQGNSA.

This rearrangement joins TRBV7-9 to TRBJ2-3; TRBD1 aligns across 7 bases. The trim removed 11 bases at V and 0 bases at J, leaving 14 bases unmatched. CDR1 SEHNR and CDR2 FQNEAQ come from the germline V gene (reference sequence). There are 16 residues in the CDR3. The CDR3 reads CAYQGRGSASTDTQYF. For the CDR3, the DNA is TGTGCCTACCAAGGCAGGGGGTCTGCTAGCACAGATACGCAGTATTTT.

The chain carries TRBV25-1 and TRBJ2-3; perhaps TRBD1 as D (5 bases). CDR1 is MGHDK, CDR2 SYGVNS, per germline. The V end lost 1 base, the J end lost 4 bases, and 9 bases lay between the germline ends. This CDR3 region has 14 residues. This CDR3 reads CASSELEGADTQYF. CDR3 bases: TGTGCCAGCAGTGAATTGGAAGGGGCAGATACGCAGTATTTT.

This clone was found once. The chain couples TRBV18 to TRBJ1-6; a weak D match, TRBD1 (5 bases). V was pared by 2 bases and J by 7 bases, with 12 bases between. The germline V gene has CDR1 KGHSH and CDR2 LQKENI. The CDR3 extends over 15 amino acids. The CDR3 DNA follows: TGTGCCAGCTCACCAACGGACATTATCAATTCACCCCTCCACTTT. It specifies CASSPTDIINSPLHF.

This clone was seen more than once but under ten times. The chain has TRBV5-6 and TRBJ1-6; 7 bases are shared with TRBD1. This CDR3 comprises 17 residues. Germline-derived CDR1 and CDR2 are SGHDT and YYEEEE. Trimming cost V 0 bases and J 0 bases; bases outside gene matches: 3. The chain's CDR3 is CASSLEQGNSYNSPLHF. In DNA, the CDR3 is TGTGCCAGCAGCTTGGAACAGGGGAACTCCTATAATTCACCCCTCCACTTT.

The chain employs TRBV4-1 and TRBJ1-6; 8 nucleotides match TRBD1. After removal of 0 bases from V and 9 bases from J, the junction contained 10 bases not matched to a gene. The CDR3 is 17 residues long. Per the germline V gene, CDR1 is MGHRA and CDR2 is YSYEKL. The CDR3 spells CASSQDQGAMAPSPLHF. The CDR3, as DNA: TGCGCCAGCAGCCAAGATCAGGGGGCGATGGCCCCTTCACCCCTCCACTTT.

The CDR3 DNA is TGCGCCAGCAGCTTTACCACAGGGGGTGAAGCTTTCTTT. Residues: CASSFTTGGEAFF. V gene TRBV5-1 combines with J gene TRBJ1-1; 8 positions match TRBD1. The CDR3 has 13 amino acids. CDR1 is SGHRS, CDR2 YFSETQ, per germline. The ends lost 2 bases at V and 7 bases at J; junction bases unmatched: 4.

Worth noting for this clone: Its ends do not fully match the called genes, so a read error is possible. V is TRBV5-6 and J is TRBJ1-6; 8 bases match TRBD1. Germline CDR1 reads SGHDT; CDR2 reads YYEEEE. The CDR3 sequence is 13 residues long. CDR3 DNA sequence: TGTGCCAGCAGCACAGGGGGAAATTCACCCCCCCACTTT. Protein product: CASSTGGNSPPHF.

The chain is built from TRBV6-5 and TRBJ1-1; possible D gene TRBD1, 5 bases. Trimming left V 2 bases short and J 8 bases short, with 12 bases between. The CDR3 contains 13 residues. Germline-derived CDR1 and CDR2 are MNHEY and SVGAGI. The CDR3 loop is CASSYGAISEAFF. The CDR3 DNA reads TGTGCCAGCAGTTACGGGGCCATTTCAGAAGCTTTCTTT.

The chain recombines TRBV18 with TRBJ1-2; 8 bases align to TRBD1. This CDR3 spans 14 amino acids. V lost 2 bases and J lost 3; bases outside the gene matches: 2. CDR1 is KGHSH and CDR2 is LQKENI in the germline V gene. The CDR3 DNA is TGTGCCAGCTCACCAGGACAGGGCGACTATGGCTACACCTTC. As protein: CASSPGQGDYGYTF. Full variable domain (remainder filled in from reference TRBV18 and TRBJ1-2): NAGVMQNPRHLVRRRGQEARLRCSPMKGHSHVYWYRQLPEEGLKFMVYLQKENIIDESGMPKERFSAEFPKEGPSILRIQQVVRGDSAAYFCASSPGQGDYGYTFGSGTRLTVV.

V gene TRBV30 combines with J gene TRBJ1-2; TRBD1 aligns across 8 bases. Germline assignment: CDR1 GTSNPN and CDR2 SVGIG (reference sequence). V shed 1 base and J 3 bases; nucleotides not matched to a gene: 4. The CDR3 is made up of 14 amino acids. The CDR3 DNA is TGTGCCTGGAGTGCCAGGGGGCTTTACTATGGCTACACCTTC. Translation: CAWSARGLYYGYTF.

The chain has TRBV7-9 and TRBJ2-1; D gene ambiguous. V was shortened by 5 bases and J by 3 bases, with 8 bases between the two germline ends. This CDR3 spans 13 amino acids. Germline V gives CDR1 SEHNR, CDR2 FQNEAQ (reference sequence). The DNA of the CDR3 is TGTGCCAGCAGCCTAAGACACTACAATGAGCAGTTCTTC. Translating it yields CASSLRHYNEQFF.

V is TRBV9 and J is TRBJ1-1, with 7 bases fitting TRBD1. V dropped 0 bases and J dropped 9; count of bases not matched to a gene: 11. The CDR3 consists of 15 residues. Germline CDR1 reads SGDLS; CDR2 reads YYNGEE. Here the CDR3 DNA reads TGTGCCAGCAGCGTAGAGGGGGCAGTTGGGGCGAAAGCTTTCTTT. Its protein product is CASSVEGAVGAKAFF.

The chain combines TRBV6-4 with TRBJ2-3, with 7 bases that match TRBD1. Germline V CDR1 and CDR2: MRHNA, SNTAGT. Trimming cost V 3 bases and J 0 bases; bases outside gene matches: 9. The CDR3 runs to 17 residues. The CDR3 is CASSDQPTGHSTDTQYF. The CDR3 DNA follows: TGTGCCAGCAGTGATCAACCGACAGGGCATAGCACAGATACGCAGTATTTT.